The 17 T cell receptor beta chains listed next were all sequenced from one sample in a study of T-cell reconstitution after alpha-beta-depleted transplantation in children. Unique molecular identifiers were incorporated during preparation of the TCRbeta library. TCRdb redid the calling of the PCR reads with MiXCR, one entry per CDR3 protein. The top ten clones hold roughly 2.5% of a sample with a few hundred thousand distinct CDR3 sequences, about 25% of them seen once. Sample: PBMCs, taken before TCRalphabeta/CD19-depleted stem cell transplant. These receptors were obtained from a girl aged 2-10 years with Fanconi anemia, due to receive a stem cell transplant.

About this clonotype itself: A much larger clone differs from this one at a single base, so this may be a read error. This sequence joins TRBV28 and TRBJ2-5; 8 bases are a match to TRBD1. Germline V lookup: CDR1 MDHEN, CDR2 SYDVKM. CDR3 length: 12 residues. V lost 7 bases to trimming and J lost 5 bases; unmatched junction nucleotides: 3. DNA for the CDR3: TGTGCCAGCACACAGGGGGGTGAGACCCAGTACTTC. Translated, it gives CASTQGGETQYF.

Many counts were recorded for this clonotype. The genes are TRBV29-1 and TRBJ2-7; D gene ambiguous. V was cut by 5 bases and J by 2 bases, with 13 bases left in between. Germline V gene data show CDR1 as SQVTM and CDR2 as ANQGSEA. The CDR3 runs to 13 residues. As DNA, the CDR3 is TGCAGCGTTCTGGCGACGGGTACCTACGAGCAGTACTTC. This encodes CSVLATGTYEQYF.

This clonotype was seen repeatedly, ten times or more. The chain employs TRBV12-3 or TRBV12-4 and TRBJ2-3, with TRBD2 matching over 13 bases. J gave up 9 bases and V 5 bases, and 8 bases lay outside the gene matches. This CDR3 region has 15 residues. CDR3 residues: CASSRTSGGVTTQYF. CDR3 nucleotides: TGTGCCAGCAGTCGGACTAGCGGGGGCGTCACCACGCAGTATTTT.

This clonotype was seen only once. V usage is TRBV3-1 and J usage is TRBJ1-1; unclear D gene. Germline lookup yields CDR1 LGHDT and CDR2 YNNKEL (reference sequence). Deletions cut 1 base from V and 1 base from J, with 7 bases between. The CDR3 contains 14 residues. The CDR3 is CASSQVVSNTEAFF. The CDR3 bases are TGTGCCAGCAGCCAAGTAGTATCGAACACTGAAGCTTTCTTT. The full variable domain, in which reference TRBV3-1 and TRBJ1-1 provide the parts outside the CDR3, is DTAVSQTPKYLVTQMGNDKSIKCEQNLGHDTMYWYKQDSKKFLKIMFSYNNKELIINETVPNRFSPKSPDKAHLNLHINSLELGDSAVYFCASSQVVSNTEAFFGQGTRLTVV.

The chain employs TRBV11-2 and TRBJ2-3; D perhaps matches TRBD2 (6 bases). V lost 5 bases, J lost 5 bases, and 17 bases lay in between. This CDR3 has 15 amino acids. Germline CDR1 and CDR2: SGHAT and FQNNGV. In DNA form, the CDR3 reads TGTGCCAGCAGCATACTAGCCCGGGGGAAAGATACGCAGTATTTT. It encodes CASSILARGKDTQYF.

This clonotype has at least ten counts. This chain connects TRBV5-5 to TRBJ2-3; TRBD2 matches at 8 bases. The germline gives CDR1 SGHKS, CDR2 YYEKEE (reference sequence). CDR3 length: 14 amino acids. With V trimmed by 2 bases and J by 6 bases, 5 bases remained unmatched. CDR3 amino acids: CASSFTGGEDTQYF. The CDR3, as DNA: TGTGCCAGCAGCTTTACCGGGGGGGAGGATACGCAGTATTTT.

The J gene is TRBJ1-2, the V gene TRBV21-1; no check of the table's D call, TRBD1, against the DNA was made. TRBV21-1 is a pseudogene segment. This CDR3 comprises 15 residues. The CDR3 is CASSKASTGGYGYTF. The CDR3 nucleotides read TGTGCCAGCAGCAAAGCGAGTACAGGGGGCTATGGCTACACCTTC.

In its sample, this clonotype was seen a few times. This chain links TRBV6-5 with TRBJ1-1; perhaps TRBD1 as D (5 bases). The CDR3 contains 14 residues. The germline gives CDR1 MNHEY, CDR2 SVGAGI. Between the trimmed V and J ends, which lost 2 bases and 3 bases, there was a span of 10 bases. In DNA, the CDR3 is TGTGCCAGCAGTTACGGGGGACCTTACACTGAAGCTTTCTTT. It specifies CASSYGGPYTEAFF.

The rearrangement joins TRBV20-1 to TRBJ1-5, with TRBD1 as a possible D gene (6 bases). The germline V gene has CDR1 DFQATT and CDR2 SNEGSKA (reference sequence). With 3 bases removed from V and 3 bases from J, the gap between germline ends came to 15 bases. This CDR3 spans 15 amino acids. CDR3 residues: CSARKIRGDNQPQHF. DNA for the CDR3: TGCAGTGCTAGGAAGATTAGGGGGGACAATCAGCCCCAGCATTTT.

There are a few counts of this clonotype. The chain has TRBV6-2 or TRBV6-3 and TRBJ2-1; no reliable D call. Germline CDR1 and CDR2: MNHEY and SVGEGT. The CDR3 has 15 amino acids. V shed 0 bases and J shed 5 bases, with 11 bases lying between them. The CDR3: CASSYSMGIHNEQFF. CDR3 in DNA: TGTGCCAGCAGTTACTCGATGGGAATCCACAATGAGCAGTTCTTC.

The chain has TRBV10-3 and TRBJ2-2; D gene ambiguous. The ends were cut back, 2 bases at V and 0 bases at J, with 10 bases in the middle. Germline CDR1 ENHRY, CDR2 SYGVKD. CDR3 length: 16 residues. The CDR3 nucleotides are TGTGCCATCAGTGAGACAGAGAACTCGAACACCGGGGAGCTGTTTTTT. Translation: CAISETENSNTGELFF.

This clonotype was found a few times. This sequence joins TRBV7-2 and TRBJ1-5; D uncertain. Deletions cut 3 bases from V and 1 base from J, with 7 bases between. The CDR3 is 14 residues long. Germline V gene data show CDR1 as SGHTA and CDR2 as FQGNSA. In DNA, the CDR3 is TGTGCCAGCAGCTTTGTGAACAGCAATCAGCCCCAGCATTTT. Translating it yields CASSFVNSNQPQHF.

CDR3 loop: CASSTSPGNYYEQYF. DNA for the CDR3: TGTGCCAGTAGTACCTCACCGGGAAATTACTACGAGCAGTACTTC. The chain joins TRBV19 to TRBJ2-7, with D possibly being TRBD2 (5 bases). Germline V gene data show CDR1 as LNHDA and CDR2 as SQIVND (reference sequence). The ends were cut back, 4 bases at V and 3 bases at J, with 16 bases in the middle. The CDR3 contains 15 residues.

CDR3: CASSASGREYNEQFF. CDR3 bases: TGTGCCAGCAGCGCAAGCGGGAGGGAATACAATGAGCAGTTCTTC. The rearrangement links TRBV7-3 to TRBJ2-1, with 10 bases lining up with TRBD2. Losses at the gene ends were 5 bases for V and 4 bases for J; bases not matched to a gene: 5. This CDR3 has 15 residues. Per the germline V gene, CDR1 is SGHTA and CDR2 is FQGTGA.

V and J are TRBV6-1 and TRBJ1-2, with D possibly being TRBD1 (6 bases). Germline V lookup: CDR1 MNHNS, CDR2 SASEGT. V gave up 6 bases and J gave up 4 bases, with 12 bases separating them. This CDR3 spans 13 amino acids. The CDR3 sequence: CASRETGIYGYTF. CDR3 nucleotides: TGTGCCAGCAGGGAAACAGGGATCTATGGCTACACCTTC.

This clonotype showed up many times. The CDR3 DNA reads TGTGCCAGCAGTTCACCGGGACAGGGGTTAGATACGCAGTATTTT. Its translation: CASSSPGQGLDTQYF. V usage is TRBV27 and J usage is TRBJ2-3, with 10 bases that match TRBD1. V lost 4 bases and J lost 5; bases outside the gene matches: 6. Germline V lookup: CDR1 MNHEY, CDR2 SMNVEV (reference sequence). The CDR3 is 15 amino acids.

There are many counts of this clonotype. The chain combines TRBV11-2 with TRBJ2-5, with 8 bases matching TRBD2. The CDR3 is 15 amino acids. The germline CDR1 and CDR2 sequences are SGHAT and FQNNGV. Trimming removed 4 bases from V and 6 bases from J; junction bases left unmatched: 10. The CDR3 region has the DNA TGTGCCAGCAGCTCAACGGGGGGGGGCGCTAAGACCCAGTACTTC. Protein product: CASSSTGGGAKTQYF.